This TCR beta chain is drawn from a study of cytomegalovirus exposure and HLA in healthy donors. PCR amplification relied on 60 Vbeta primers (plus 13 Jbeta primers). The protocol was immunoSEQ multiplex PCR, while the TCRdb copy is restricted to in-frame clones and leaves out a portion. The table has some 130,000 clones, about four fifths seen once. This CDR3 spans 13 amino acids. From germline, CDR1 is SGHTA and CDR2 FQGTGA. The ends were cut back, 1 base at V and 9 bases at J, with 10 bases in the middle. Concerning this clone itself: The target antigen is unknown.

Overall study findings and caveats: Fewer N-insertions than the roughly 600-donor mean were reportedly shown by an Asian-associated ancestry cluster in a later analysis. The authors listed over 150 TCR beta chains as cytomegalovirus-associated.

The sample was PBMCs. The clonotype originates from a male donor in good health and CMV-seropositive. The chain combines TRBV7-3 with TRBJ2-1; D is uncertain. CDR3 in amino acids: CASSLSVPGEQFF. CDR3 sequence (DNA): TGTGCCAGCAGCTTAAGCGTCCCCGGTGAGCAGTTCTTC.